This T cell receptor (beta chain) was profiled in a study of technical replicates of blood from several donors. With 2 bases removed from V and 1 base from J, the gap between germline ends came to 4 bases. The CDR3 spans 13 residues. CDR1 is SGHRS and CDR2 is YFSETQ in the germline V gene. Measured with immunoSEQ multiplex PCR; TCRdb has only the in-frame clones, and not every one. The data show around 83,000 clones, around 92% seen once. This TCR derives from a human donor in good health. Some clones in this sample may be carry-over from other donors' samples. The V gene is TRBV5-1, the J gene TRBJ2-1; D unclear. The sequenced sample consisted of T cells isolated from PBMCs. CDR3 protein: CASSLQSYNEQFF. The CDR3 nucleotides read TGCGCCAGCAGCTTACAGTCCTACAATGAGCAGTTCTTC.